The clone carrying this TCR beta chain occurred many times. The antigen is undetermined. The data were obtained in a study of identical twins. Germline assignment: CDR1 SEHNR and CDR2 FQNEAQ (reference sequence). V shed 3 bases, J shed 7 bases, and the junction held 5 bases outside the gene matches. This CDR3 comprises 15 residues. Overall study results and limits: Monozygotic twin pairs showed more out-of-frame TCR alpha sharing than models estimated. Within cord blood, abundant beta clonotypes carried fewer insertions, but memory repertoires showed no such trend. Out-of-frame alpha sequences common to twins exhibited an excess of low generation probability.

TCRdb itself ran the 5' RACE reads through MiXCR, one entry per CDR3 protein. The sample lists 140,000 to 150,000 distinct CDR3 sequences, under 4.5% seen once, with around 8.1% in the top ten. The sequence came from a man younger than 35 in good health. Sequenced sample: memory T cells sorted from blood. J is TRBJ2-1 and V is TRBV7-9; 11 bases match TRBD2. CDR3 loop: CASSFTSGRSNEQFF. The CDR3 DNA follows: TGTGCCAGCAGCTTTACTAGCGGGAGATCTAATGAGCAGTTCTTC. The variable domain in full, with the rest retrieved from reference TRBV7-9 and TRBJ2-1, is DTGVSQNPRHKITKRGQNVTFRCDPISEHNRLYWYRQTLGQGPEFLTYFQNEAQLEKSRLLSDRFSAERPKGSFSTLEIQRTEQGDSAMYLCASSFTSGRSNEQFFGPGTRLTVL.